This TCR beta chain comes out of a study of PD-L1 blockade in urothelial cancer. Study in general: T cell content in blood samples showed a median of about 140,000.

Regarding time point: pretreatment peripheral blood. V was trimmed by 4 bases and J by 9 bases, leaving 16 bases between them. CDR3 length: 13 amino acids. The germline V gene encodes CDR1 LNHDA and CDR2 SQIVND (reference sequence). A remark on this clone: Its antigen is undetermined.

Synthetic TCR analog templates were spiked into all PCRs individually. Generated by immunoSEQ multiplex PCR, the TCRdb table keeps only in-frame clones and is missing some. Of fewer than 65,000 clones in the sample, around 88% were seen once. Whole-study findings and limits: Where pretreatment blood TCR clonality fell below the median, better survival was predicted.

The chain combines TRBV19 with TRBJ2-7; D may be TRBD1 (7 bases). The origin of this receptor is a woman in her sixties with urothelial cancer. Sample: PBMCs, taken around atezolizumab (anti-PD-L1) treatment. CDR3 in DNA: TGTGCCAGTAGTACGGTGGAGGGGGCCGTGCAGTACTTC. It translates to CASSTVEGAVQYF.